The 6 T cell receptor beta chains listed next were all sequenced from one sample in a study of cytomegalovirus exposure and HLA in healthy donors (dated by TCRdb to about 2017). Library preparation was by the immunoSEQ multiplex PCR assay. For the multiplex PCR, a mixture combining 60 forward primers for TCR Vbeta segments and 13 reverse primers for TCR Jbeta segments was used. TCRdb carries this immuneACCESS record with in-frame sequences only. Its versions omit some clonotypes, under half of them owing to an unresolved V gene in the studies checked, with the rest unexplained. The sample records roughly 200,000 clones, about 90% of which are singletons. Jointly, the top ten make up around 1.2% of the sample. What was sequenced was PBMCs. The receptors come from a man aged 25-45 years in good health and CMV-seronegative.

This clone was seen only once. The chain combines TRBV19 with TRBJ1-5; no clear D. Germline CDR1 and CDR2: LNHDA and SQIVND (reference sequence). The CDR3 runs 15 residues. V gave up 5 bases and J gave up 0 bases, with 11 bases separating them. The CDR3 region is CASSWRGYSNQPQHF. DNA for the CDR3: TGTGCCAGTAGTTGGCGGGGTTATAGCAATCAGCCCCAGCATTTT.

This clone appeared a single time. This chain uses TRBV19 with TRBJ2-1; 9 bases are shared with TRBD2. Germline-derived CDR1 and CDR2 are LNHDA and SQIVND (reference sequence). J gave up 2 bases and V 3 bases, and 2 bases lay outside the gene matches. The CDR3 sequence is 15 residues long. The chain's CDR3 is CASSISGGPYNEQFF. The CDR3 DNA reads TGTGCCAGTAGTATTAGCGGGGGCCCCTACAATGAGCAGTTCTTC.

The CDR3 spells CASRREVLNSPLHF. Here the CDR3 DNA reads TGTGCCAGTAGGAGGGAGGTTCTAAATTCACCCCTCCACTTT. V and J are TRBV19 and TRBJ1-6; D remains unclear. The germline V and J ends were trimmed by 6 bases and 7 bases, with 13 bases remaining between them. Germline assignment: CDR1 LNHDA and CDR2 SQIVND (reference sequence). There are 14 residues in the CDR3.

The chain links TRBV19 to TRBJ2-7, with 14 nucleotides matching TRBD2. Trimming removed 3 bases from V and 3 bases from J; junction bases left unmatched: 4. The CDR3 length is 16 residues. Germline CDR1 LNHDA, CDR2 SQIVND (reference sequence). In DNA, the CDR3 is TGTGCCAGTAGTATGGGACTAGCGGGAGCCAACTACGAGCAGTACTTC. It is translated as CASSMGLAGANYEQYF.

The V and J genes are TRBV5-4 and TRBJ2-7; no clear D gene. Trimming removed 4 bases at V and 5 bases at J, with 7 bases between. This CDR3 is built from 11 residues. Germline values: CDR1 SGHNT, CDR2 YYREEE (reference sequence). The CDR3 reads CASSLRDEQYF. The CDR3 DNA is TGTGCCAGCAGCCTCCGCGACGAGCAGTACTTC.

V gene TRBV15 combines with J gene TRBJ1-1; 8 bases map to TRBD1. Germline loops: CDR1 LNHNV, CDR2 YYDKDF (reference sequence). The CDR3 spans 14 residues. The trim removed 4 bases at V and 4 bases at J, leaving 5 bases unmatched. The CDR3 reads CATSNPGQGTEAFF. CDR3 in DNA: TGTGCCACCAGCAATCCCGGACAGGGCACTGAAGCTTTCTTT.